Shown below are 3 T cell receptor beta chains from a single sample sequenced in a study of human T cells and chemical hapten exposure. Described time point: patch test 1, 2 weeks after DPC sensitization. Treatment indicated: therapeutic diphenylcyclopropenone sensitization with weekly scalp DPC. MiXCR was run by TCRdb on the RACE reads, yielding one entry per CDR3 protein. This sample has 45,000 to 70,000 distinct CDR3 sequences, with roughly a tenth found just once. The specimen comprised whole blood, sampled in connection with sensitization to the hapten diphenylcyclopropenone (DPC). These receptors all come from a woman in her thirties or forties with alopecia areata. Some clones in this sample may be carry-over from other donors' samples.

This clonotype was found a few times. DNA for the CDR3: TGTGCCAGCAGTTACTCGAAGGGACAGGGGGCTGGTTGGAACAAAAACATTCAGTACTTC. As protein: CASSYSKGQGAGWNKNIQYF. The chain employs TRBV6-5 and TRBJ2-4; 12 bases agree with TRBD1. The CDR3 runs to 20 residues. The ends lost 0 bases at V and 3 bases at J; junction bases unmatched: 12. Germline-derived CDR1 and CDR2 are MNHEY and SVGAGI.

This clonotype was found many times. This sequence joins TRBV29-1 and TRBJ2-5; D perhaps matches TRBD1 (5 bases). Germline assignment: CDR1 SQVTM and CDR2 ANQGSEA. The CDR3 sequence is 11 residues long. V lost 8 bases and J 4 bases, leaving 11 bases between the germline ends. The CDR3 region has the DNA TGCAGCACCCAAACAGGAGAGACCCAGTACTTC. Translating it yields CSTQTGETQYF.

Ten or more counts support this clonotype. This chain links TRBV7-9 with TRBJ2-5, with D possibly matching TRBD1 (6 bases). The ends were cut back, 1 base at V and 5 bases at J, with 8 bases in the middle. Germline CDR1 is SEHNR and CDR2 is FQNEAQ (reference sequence). The CDR3 has 13 residues. CDR3 residues: CASSLGRGETQYF. CDR3 nucleotides: TGTGCCAGCAGCTTAGGCAGGGGTGAGACCCAGTACTTC. Full variable domain (outside the CDR3, taken from reference TRBV7-9 and TRBJ2-5): DTGVSQNPRHKITKRGQNVTFRCDPISEHNRLYWYRQTLGQGPEFLTYFQNEAQLEKSRLLSDRFSAERPKGSFSTLEIQRTEQGDSAMYLCASSLGRGETQYFGPGTRLLVL.